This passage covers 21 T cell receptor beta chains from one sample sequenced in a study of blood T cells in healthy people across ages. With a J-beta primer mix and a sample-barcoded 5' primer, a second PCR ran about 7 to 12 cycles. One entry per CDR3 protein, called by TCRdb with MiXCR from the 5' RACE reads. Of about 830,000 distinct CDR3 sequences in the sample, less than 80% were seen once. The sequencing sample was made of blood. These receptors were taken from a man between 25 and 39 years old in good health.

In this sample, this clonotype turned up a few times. The CDR3 spells CASTSTFSYEQYF. The CDR3, as DNA: TGTGCCAGCACTTCGACCTTCTCCTACGAGCAGTACTTC. This rearrangement joins TRBV6-2 or TRBV6-3 to TRBJ2-7, with no clear D. The CDR3 has 13 residues. Germline CDR1 is MNHEY and CDR2 is SVGEGT. Trimming took 7 bases from V and 0 from J, leaving 10 bases between them.

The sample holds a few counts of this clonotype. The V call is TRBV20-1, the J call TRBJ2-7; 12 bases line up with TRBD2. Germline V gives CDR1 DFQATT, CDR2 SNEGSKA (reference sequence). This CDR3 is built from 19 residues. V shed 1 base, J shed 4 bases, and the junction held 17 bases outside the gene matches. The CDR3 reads CSARAYRANGLAGSYEQYF. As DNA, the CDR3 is TGCAGTGCTAGAGCGTACAGGGCCAATGGACTAGCGGGGTCGTACGAGCAGTACTTC.

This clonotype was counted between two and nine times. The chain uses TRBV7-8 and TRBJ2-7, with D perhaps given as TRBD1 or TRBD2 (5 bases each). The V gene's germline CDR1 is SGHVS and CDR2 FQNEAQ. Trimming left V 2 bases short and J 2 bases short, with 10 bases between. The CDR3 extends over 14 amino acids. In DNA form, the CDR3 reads TGTGCCAGCAGCTTAAACCGGGACCCCTACGAGCAGTACTTC. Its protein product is CASSLNRDPYEQYF.

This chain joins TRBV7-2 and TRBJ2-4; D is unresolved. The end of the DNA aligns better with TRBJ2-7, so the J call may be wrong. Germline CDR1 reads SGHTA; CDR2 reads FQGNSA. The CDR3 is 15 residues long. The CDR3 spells CASSLDPFVSDEQYF. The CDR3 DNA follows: TGTGCCAGCAGCTTAGATCCCTTTGTCTCGGACGAGCAGTACTTC.

The CDR3 DNA follows: TGCGCCAGCAGCCAAGTGAAACAGGGGGCGCGAGTCGCTTTCTTT. It is translated as CASSQVKQGARVAFF. This chain connects TRBV4-3 to TRBJ1-1; 9 nucleotides agree with TRBD1. The CDR3 totals 15 residues. Germline assignment: CDR1 LGHNA and CDR2 YSLEER. The junction had 11 bases not matched to a gene; V was cut back by 1 base and J by 11 bases.

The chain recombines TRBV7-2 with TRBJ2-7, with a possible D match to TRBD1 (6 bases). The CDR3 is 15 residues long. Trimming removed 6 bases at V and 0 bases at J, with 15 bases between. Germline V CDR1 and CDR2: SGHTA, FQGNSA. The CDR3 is CASSLGQSISYEQYF. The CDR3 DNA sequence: TGTGCCAGCAGTCTAGGACAGAGTATCTCCTACGAGCAGTACTTC.

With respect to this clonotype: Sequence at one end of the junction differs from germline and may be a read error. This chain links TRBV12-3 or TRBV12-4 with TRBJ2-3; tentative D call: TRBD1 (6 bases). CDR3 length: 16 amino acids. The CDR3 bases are TGTGCCAGCACCCACTCCTCAGGGAAGCGGACAGATACGGAGTATTTT. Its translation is CASTHSSGKRTDTEYF.

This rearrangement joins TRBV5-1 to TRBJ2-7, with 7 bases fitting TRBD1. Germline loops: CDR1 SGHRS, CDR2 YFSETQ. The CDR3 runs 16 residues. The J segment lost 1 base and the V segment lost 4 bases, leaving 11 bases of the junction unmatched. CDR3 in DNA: TGCGCCAGCAGCCCTCGGGTAGGGGGCATATCCTACGAGCAGTACTTC. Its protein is CASSPRVGGISYEQYF.

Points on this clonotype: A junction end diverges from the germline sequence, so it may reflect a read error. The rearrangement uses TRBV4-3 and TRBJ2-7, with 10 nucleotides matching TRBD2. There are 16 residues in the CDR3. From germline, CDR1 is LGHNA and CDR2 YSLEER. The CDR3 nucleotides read TGCGCCAGCGGCCAAGATGTACGAGCGGGGGGGTACGAGCAGTACTTC. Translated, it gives CASGQDVRAGGYEQYF.

CDR3 in amino acids: CASSLVDRVGNEQYF. The CDR3 bases are TGTGCCAGCAGTTTAGTAGACAGGGTGGGCAACGAGCAGTACTTC. V gene TRBV28 combines with J gene TRBJ2-7, with 7 bases fitting TRBD1. Germline values: CDR1 MDHEN, CDR2 SYDVKM. This CDR3 contains 15 residues. V trimming: 2 bases; J trimming: 5 bases; junction bases outside the gene matches: 9.

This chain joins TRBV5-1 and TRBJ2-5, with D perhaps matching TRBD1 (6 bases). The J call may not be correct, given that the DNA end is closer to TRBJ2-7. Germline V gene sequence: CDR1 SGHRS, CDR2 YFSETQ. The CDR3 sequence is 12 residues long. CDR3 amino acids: CASTSGVYEQYF. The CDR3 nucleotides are TGCGCCAGCACCTCAGGGGTTTACGAGCAGTACTTC.

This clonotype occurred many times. In DNA, the CDR3 is TGCAGTGCTAGAGATGGAAGGGGGCCTTGGGAGACCCAGTACTTC. Its protein is CSARDGRGPWETQYF. The V and J genes are TRBV20-1 and TRBJ2-5, with TRBD1 matching 7 bases. CDR1 DFQATT and CDR2 SNEGSKA come from the germline V gene (reference sequence). The junction had 9 bases not matched to a gene; V was cut back by 0 bases and J by 5 bases. The length of the CDR3 is 15 residues.

CDR3 sequence reads: CASSYGFEGAYGYTF. CDR3 sequence (DNA): TGTGCCAGCAGTTACGGGTTTGAGGGGGCCTATGGCTACACCTTC. V gene TRBV6-5 combines with J gene TRBJ1-2; TRBD1 matches at 7 bases. From germline, CDR1 is MNHEY and CDR2 SVGAGI. This CDR3 spans 15 amino acids. Trimming took 2 bases from V and 4 from J; bases not matched to a gene: 7.

The CDR3 nucleotides are TGCAGTGCTAGAGATAGAAGGGCCGGCGAGCAGTACTTC. It is translated as CSARDRRAGEQYF. The chain is built from TRBV20-1 and TRBJ2-5; unclear D gene. The last part of the DNA fits TRBJ2-7 better; the J call may be wrong. This CDR3 contains 13 residues. Germline CDR1 reads DFQATT; CDR2 reads SNEGSKA (reference sequence).

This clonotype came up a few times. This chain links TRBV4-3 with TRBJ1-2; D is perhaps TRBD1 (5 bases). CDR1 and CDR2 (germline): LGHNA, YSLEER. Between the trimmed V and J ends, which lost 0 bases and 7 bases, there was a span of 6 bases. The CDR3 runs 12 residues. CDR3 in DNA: TGCGCCAGCAGCCAAGATGGGGGTGGCTACACCTTC. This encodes CASSQDGGGYTF.

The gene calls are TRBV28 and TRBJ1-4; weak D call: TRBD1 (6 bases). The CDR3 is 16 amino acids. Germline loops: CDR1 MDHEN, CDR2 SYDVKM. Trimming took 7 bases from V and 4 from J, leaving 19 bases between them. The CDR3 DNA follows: TGTGCCAGCACCCCAGCGGGGGCTCGGGGTAATGAAAAACTGTTTTTT. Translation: CASTPAGARGNEKLFF.

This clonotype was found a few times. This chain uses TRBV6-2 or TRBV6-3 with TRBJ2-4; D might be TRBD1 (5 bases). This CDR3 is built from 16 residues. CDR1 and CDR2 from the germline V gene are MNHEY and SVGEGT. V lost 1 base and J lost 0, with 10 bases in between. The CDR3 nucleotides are TGTGCCAGCAGTTACTTTTTGGGGCTAGCCAAAAACATTCAGTACTTC. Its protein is CASSYFLGLAKNIQYF.

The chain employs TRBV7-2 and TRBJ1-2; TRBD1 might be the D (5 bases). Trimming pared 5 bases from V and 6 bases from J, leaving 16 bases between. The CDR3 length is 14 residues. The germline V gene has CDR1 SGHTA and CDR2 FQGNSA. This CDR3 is CASSVGDAWDGYTF. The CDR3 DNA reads TGTGCCAGCAGCGTAGGGGACGCCTGGGATGGCTACACCTTC. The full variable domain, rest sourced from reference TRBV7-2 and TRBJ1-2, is GAGVSQSPSNKVTEKGKDVELRCDPISGHTALYWYRQSLGQGLEFLIYFQGNSAPDKSGLPSDRFSAERTGGSVSTLTIQRTQQEDSAVYLCASSVGDAWDGYTFGSGTRLTVV.

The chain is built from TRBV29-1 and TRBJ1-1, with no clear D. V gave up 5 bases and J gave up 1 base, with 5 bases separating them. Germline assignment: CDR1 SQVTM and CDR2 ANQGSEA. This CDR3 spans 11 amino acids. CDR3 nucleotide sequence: TGCAGCGTTAGAGGGAACACTGAAGCTTTCTTT. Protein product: CSVRGNTEAFF.

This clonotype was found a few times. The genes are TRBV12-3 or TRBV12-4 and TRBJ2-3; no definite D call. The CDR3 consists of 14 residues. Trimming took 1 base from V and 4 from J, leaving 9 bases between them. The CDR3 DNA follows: TGTGCCAGCAGTTTAGGTCCCCCGCCAGATACGCAGTATTTT. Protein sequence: CASSLGPPPDTQYF.

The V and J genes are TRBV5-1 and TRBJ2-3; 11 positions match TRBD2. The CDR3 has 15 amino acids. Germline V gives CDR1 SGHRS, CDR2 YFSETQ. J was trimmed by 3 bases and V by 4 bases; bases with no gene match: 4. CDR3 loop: CASSILAGATDTQYF. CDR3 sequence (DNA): TGCGCCAGCAGCATACTAGCGGGGGCTACAGATACGCAGTATTTT.